This T cell receptor (beta chain) was obtained from a study of identical twins. This clonotype showed up just a few times. Its antigen is as yet unknown. Overall study findings and caveats: Surplus twin overlap in beta out-of-frame sequences was less pronounced. In monozygotic twins, models underestimated the sharing of out-of-frame TCR alpha. Memory repertoires lacked the insertion deficit that abundant cord blood beta clonotypes showed.

It was template switching that added a universal primer site, and there were unique molecular identifiers on the cDNA. TCRdb re-derived calls from the 5' RACE reads in MiXCR, one entry per CDR3 protein. Of approximately 1.8 million distinct CDR3 sequences in the sample, 32% were seen once. Trimming at V came to 4 bases and at J to 3 bases, leaving 16 bases not matched to a gene. Germline V gene lookup returns CDR1 MDHEN and CDR2 SYDVKM. This CDR3 has 18 residues. The V gene is TRBV28, the J gene TRBJ2-7; 9 bases fit TRBD1. The receptor comes from a newborn girl in good health. Input material: cord blood. CDR3 loop: CASSSPATGTGILYEQYF. The DNA for the CDR3 is TGTGCCAGCAGTTCCCCCGCCACCGGGACAGGGATTCTCTACGAGCAGTACTTC.